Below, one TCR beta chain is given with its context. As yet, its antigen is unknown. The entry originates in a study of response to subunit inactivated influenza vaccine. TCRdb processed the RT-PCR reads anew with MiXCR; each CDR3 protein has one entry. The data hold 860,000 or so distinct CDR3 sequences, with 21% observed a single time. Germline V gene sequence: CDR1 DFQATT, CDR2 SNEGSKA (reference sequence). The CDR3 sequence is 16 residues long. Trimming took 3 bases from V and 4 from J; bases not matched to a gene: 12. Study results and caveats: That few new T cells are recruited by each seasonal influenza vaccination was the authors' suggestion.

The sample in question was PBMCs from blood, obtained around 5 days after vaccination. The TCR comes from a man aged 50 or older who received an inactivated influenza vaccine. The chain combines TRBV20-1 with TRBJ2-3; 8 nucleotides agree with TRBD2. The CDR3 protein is CSASIGMGLGADTQYF. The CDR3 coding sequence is TGCAGTGCTAGCATTGGAATGGGACTAGGGGCAGATACGCAGTATTTT.